The entry that follows covers one T cell receptor (beta chain) sequence. What it binds is not known. These data are taken from a study of T cell responses to AZD1222 COVID-19 vaccine. The study, taken as a whole, reports: Of spike-specific TCRs, nearly half reportedly target regions left unmutated in variants. Vaccine-associated CD4 TCRs spanned spike, dominant at 160-218 and 743-854.

Germline trimming cut 3 bases from V and 5 bases from J; bases unmatched to any gene: 4. The CDR3 is made up of 14 amino acids. Germline values: CDR1 SGHTA, CDR2 FQGNSA. Assay used: immunoSEQ multiplex PCR; TCRdb lists only in-frame clones, some missing. The sample lists about 85,000 clones, about 86% seen once, with 6% to 9% in the top ten. The sample here was peripheral blood, taken on day 0 of AZD1222 vaccination. V and J are TRBV7-2 and TRBJ2-3; 8 nucleotides agree with TRBD2. The receptor was derived from an adult in good health. The CDR3 protein is CASSLGLAGDTQYF. CDR3 bases: TGTGCCAGCAGCTTGGGGCTAGCGGGAGATACGCAGTATTTT.